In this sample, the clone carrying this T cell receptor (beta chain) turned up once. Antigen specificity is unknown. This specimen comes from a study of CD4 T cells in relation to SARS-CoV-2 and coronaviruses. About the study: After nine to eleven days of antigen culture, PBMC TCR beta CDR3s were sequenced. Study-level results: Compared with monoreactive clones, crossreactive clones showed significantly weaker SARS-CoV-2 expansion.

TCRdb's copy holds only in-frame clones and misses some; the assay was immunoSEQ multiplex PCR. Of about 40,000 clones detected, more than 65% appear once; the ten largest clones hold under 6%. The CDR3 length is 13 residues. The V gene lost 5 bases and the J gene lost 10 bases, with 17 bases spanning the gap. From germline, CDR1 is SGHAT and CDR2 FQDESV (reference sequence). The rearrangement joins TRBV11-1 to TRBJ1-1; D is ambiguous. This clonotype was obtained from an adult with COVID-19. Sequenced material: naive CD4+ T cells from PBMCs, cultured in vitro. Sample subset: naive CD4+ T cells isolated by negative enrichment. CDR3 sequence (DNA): TGTGCCAGCAGCCCCCTCGACCCCAGTATAGCTTTCTTT. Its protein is CASSPLDPSIAFF.